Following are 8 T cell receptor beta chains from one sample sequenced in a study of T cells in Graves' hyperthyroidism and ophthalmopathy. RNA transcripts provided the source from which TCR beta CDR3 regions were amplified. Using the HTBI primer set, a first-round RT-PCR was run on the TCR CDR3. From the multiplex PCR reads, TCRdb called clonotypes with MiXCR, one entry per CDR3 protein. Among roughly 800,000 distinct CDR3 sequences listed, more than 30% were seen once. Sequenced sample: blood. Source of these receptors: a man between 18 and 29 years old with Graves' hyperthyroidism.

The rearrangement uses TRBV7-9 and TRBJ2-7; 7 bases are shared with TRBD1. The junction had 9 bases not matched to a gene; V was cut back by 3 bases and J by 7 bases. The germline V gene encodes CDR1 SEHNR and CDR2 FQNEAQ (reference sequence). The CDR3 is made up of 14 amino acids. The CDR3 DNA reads TGTGCCAGCAGCTTTGACAGGGCCCGTCTAGAGCAGTACTTC. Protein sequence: CASSFDRARLEQYF.

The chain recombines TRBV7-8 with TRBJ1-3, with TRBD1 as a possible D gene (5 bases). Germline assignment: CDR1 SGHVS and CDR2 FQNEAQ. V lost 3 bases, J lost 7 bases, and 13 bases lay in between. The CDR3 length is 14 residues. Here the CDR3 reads CASSFWDGGNTIYF. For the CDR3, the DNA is TGTGCCAGCAGCTTCTGGGACGGCGGGAACACCATATATTTT.

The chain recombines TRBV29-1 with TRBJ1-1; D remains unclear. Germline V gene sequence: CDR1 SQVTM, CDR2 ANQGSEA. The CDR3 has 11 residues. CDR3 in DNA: TGCAGTTTAGGCCCTGGCACTGAAGCTTTCTTT. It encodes CSLGPGTEAFF.

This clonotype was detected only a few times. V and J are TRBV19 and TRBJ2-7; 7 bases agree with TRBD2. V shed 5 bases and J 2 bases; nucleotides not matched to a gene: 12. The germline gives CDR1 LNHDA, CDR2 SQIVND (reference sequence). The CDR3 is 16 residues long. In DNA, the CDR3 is TGTGCCAGTAGTTCCCGAATCCTTGGGGGGGCCTACGAGCAGTACTTC. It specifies CASSSRILGGAYEQYF.

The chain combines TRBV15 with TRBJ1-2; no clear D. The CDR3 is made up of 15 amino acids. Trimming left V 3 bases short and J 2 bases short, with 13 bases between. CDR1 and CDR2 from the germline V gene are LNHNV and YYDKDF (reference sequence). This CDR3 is CATSSPIEANYGYTF. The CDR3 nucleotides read TGTGCCACCAGCAGCCCCATCGAGGCCAACTATGGCTACACCTTC.

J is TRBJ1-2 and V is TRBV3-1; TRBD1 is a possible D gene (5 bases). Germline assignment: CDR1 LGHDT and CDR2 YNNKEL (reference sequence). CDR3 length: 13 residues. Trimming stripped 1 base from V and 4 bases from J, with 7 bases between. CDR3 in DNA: TGTGCCAGCAGCCAAGTCGGGACCTATGGCTACACCTTC. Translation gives CASSQVGTYGYTF.

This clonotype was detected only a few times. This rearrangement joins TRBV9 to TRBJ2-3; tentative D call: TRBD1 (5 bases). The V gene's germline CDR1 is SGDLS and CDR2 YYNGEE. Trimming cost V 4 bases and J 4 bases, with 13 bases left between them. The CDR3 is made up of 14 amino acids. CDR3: CASSSEGAADTQYF. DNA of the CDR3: TGTGCCAGCAGCTCAGAAGGGGCCGCAGATACGCAGTATTTT.

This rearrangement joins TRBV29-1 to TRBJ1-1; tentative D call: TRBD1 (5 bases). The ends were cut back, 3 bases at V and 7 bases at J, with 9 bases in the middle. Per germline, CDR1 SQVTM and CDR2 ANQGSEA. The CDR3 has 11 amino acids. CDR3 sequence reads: CSVEEGLEAFF. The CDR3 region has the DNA TGCAGCGTTGAGGAGGGACTTGAAGCTTTCTTT.